One and the same sample provided the 31 T cell receptor beta chains below, sequenced in a study of graft-versus-host responses after intestinal transplantation. The antigens these receptors bind are not known. Data came from immunoSEQ multiplex PCR; TCRdb stores just in-frame clones and leaves some out. The sample includes 84,000 or so clones, about nine tenths of them seen just once. The source material was unstimulated CD8+ T cells sorted from spleen or lymph node cells, sampled before transplant. These receptors all stem from a human donor who was the organ donor for an intestinal transplant.

The chain has TRBV10-3 and TRBJ2-1; tentatively, D is TRBD1 (5 bases). CDR1 is ENHRY and CDR2 is SYGVKD in the germline V gene. CDR3 length: 14 residues. V lost 0 bases, J lost 8 bases, and 11 bases lay in between. Here the CDR3 reads CAISESGDIHEQFF. For the CDR3, the DNA is TGTGCCATCAGTGAGTCAGGGGATATACATGAGCAGTTCTTC.

The rearrangement uses TRBV5-1 and TRBJ2-7; D remains unclear. V lost 4 bases and J lost 4, with 21 bases in between. The germline V gene has CDR1 SGHRS and CDR2 YFSETQ. The CDR3 length is 16 residues. The CDR3 sequence: CASSIRPSTWGYEQYF. DNA of the CDR3: TGCGCCAGCAGCATTAGGCCGTCAACATGGGGATACGAGCAGTACTTC.

The chain is built from TRBV25-1 and TRBJ1-1, with a weak D call TRBD1 (6 bases). Germline assignment: CDR1 MGHDK and CDR2 SYGVNS. The CDR3 contains 16 residues. The V end lost 2 bases, the J end lost 4 bases, and 17 bases lay between the germline ends. The CDR3 sequence is CASSEGLGGQATEAFF. CDR3 in DNA: TGTGCCAGCAGTGAAGGATTGGGGGGGCAGGCCACTGAAGCTTTCTTT.

The V gene is TRBV7-8, the J gene TRBJ2-7, with D unclear. Germline CDR1 and CDR2: SGHVS and FQNEAQ. The V end lost 5 bases, the J end lost 7 bases, and 15 bases lay between the germline ends. CDR3 length: 13 amino acids. CDR3 sequence (DNA): TGTGCCAGCAGCCTAATGGGGATACGGGAGCAGTACTTC. This sequence encodes CASSLMGIREQYF.

The chain couples TRBV7-7 to TRBJ2-7; D is tentatively TRBD1 or TRBD2 (5 bases each). CDR3 length: 17 amino acids. Germline V gene sequence: CDR1 SSHAT, CDR2 FNYEAQ (reference sequence). Trimming removed 5 bases at V and 0 bases at J, with 20 bases between. The CDR3 reads CASSPGTEPPLSYEQYF. The CDR3 DNA reads TGTGCCAGCAGCCCCGGGACGGAGCCCCCCCTCTCCTACGAGCAGTACTTC.

Of note for this clone: At one end the junction does not follow the germline gene, possibly because of a read error. DNA for the CDR3: TGTGCCAGCAGTCCTGGGACAGTCGGTCCCCCCACTAAAGCTTTCTTT. Translated: CASSPGTVGPPTKAFF. V usage is TRBV28 and J usage is TRBJ1-1; 7 nucleotides align to TRBD1. The CDR3 is 16 amino acids. The germline CDR1 and CDR2 sequences are MDHEN and SYDVKM.

This rearrangement joins TRBV4-1 to TRBJ2-1; perhaps TRBD1 as D (5 bases). Germline V gene sequence: CDR1 MGHRA, CDR2 YSYEKL. CDR3 length: 16 residues. Deletions cut 0 bases from V and 4 bases from J, with 13 bases between. The CDR3 nucleotides read TGCGCCAGCAGCCAAGAACCCCCCGACAGTTACAATGAGCAGTTCTTC. It yields the protein CASSQEPPDSYNEQFF.

This clone came up a few times. The chain recombines TRBV4-1 with TRBJ1-6; 7 nucleotides match TRBD1. Germline lookup yields CDR1 MGHRA and CDR2 YSYEKL. The V segment lost 4 bases and the J segment 1 base; nucleotides outside the gene matches: 10. The CDR3 spans 18 residues. As DNA, the CDR3 is TGCGCCAGCAGCCCCCGGGACAGTCAGAGGTCCTATAATTCACCCCTCCACTTT. It translates to CASSPRDSQRSYNSPLHF.

In DNA form, the CDR3 reads TGTGCCAGCAGTTTAGGCGCTCAGAACCAAGAGACCCAGTACTTC. This encodes CASSLGAQNQETQYF. The V and J genes are TRBV28 and TRBJ2-5; no definite D call. Trimming left V 2 bases short and J 0 bases short, with 10 bases between. In germline, CDR1 is MDHEN, CDR2 SYDVKM. CDR3 size: 15 residues.

The chain couples TRBV15 to TRBJ1-4, with D perhaps TRBD1 (6 bases). Germline V gives CDR1 LNHNV, CDR2 YYDKDF (reference sequence). Deletions cut 8 bases from V and 8 bases from J, with 15 bases between. The CDR3 runs 13 residues. In DNA form, the CDR3 reads TGTGCCACCGAGAGGGGGGCAGGGGAAAAACTGTTTTTT. This translates into CATERGAGEKLFF.

The chain employs TRBV6-1 and TRBJ1-6; D remains unclear. Trimming pared 6 bases from V and 4 bases from J, leaving 10 bases between. This CDR3 region has 14 residues. Germline V CDR1 and CDR2: MNHNS, SASEGT. The CDR3 loop is CASSSAGYNSPLHF. In DNA, the CDR3 is TGTGCCAGCAGCTCAGCGGGTTATAATTCACCCCTCCACTTT.

V usage is TRBV5-5 and J usage is TRBJ2-7, with D unclear. The ends were cut back, 4 bases at V and 4 bases at J, with 21 bases in the middle. The CDR3 sequence is 16 residues long. Germline values: CDR1 SGHKS, CDR2 YYEKEE (reference sequence). The CDR3 bases are TGTGCCAGCAGCCCCCCCTGGGCAGCCGTCGAGTACGAGCAGTACTTC. Translated: CASSPPWAAVEYEQYF.

V is TRBV5-6 and J is TRBJ1-4; D not resolved. Germline CDR1 SGHDT, CDR2 YYEEEE. The CDR3 contains 14 residues. The ends were cut back, 0 bases at V and 8 bases at J, with 11 bases in the middle. The DNA for the CDR3 is TGTGCCAGCAGCTTGGGACGGGTGGAGGAAAAACTGTTTTTT. Translating it yields CASSLGRVEEKLFF.

The rearrangement links TRBV11-2 to TRBJ2-5; D gene unclear. Germline lookup yields CDR1 SGHAT and CDR2 FQNNGV. This CDR3 spans 11 amino acids. Trimming took 3 bases from V and 6 from J, leaving 5 bases between them. The CDR3 loop is CASSLGKTQYF. The CDR3 DNA is TGTGCCAGCAGCTTGGGGAAGACCCAGTACTTC.

The rearrangement links TRBV29-1 to TRBJ2-3, with no clear D. Per the germline V gene, CDR1 is SQVTM and CDR2 is ANQGSEA. The length of the CDR3 is 15 residues. V lost 0 bases, J lost 2 bases, and 12 bases lay in between. This CDR3 is CSVEDLGVITDTQYF. CDR3 bases: TGCAGCGTTGAAGATCTTGGGGTGATCACAGATACGCAGTATTTT.

CDR3 DNA: TGTGCCAGCAGGCCCCCGGGACAGGGCTGGCAGTACTTC. This codes for CASRPPGQGWQYF. V gene TRBV27 combines with J gene TRBJ2-7; 9 positions match TRBD1. V lost 6 bases and J lost 9; bases outside the gene matches: 9. Germline V gene lookup returns CDR1 MNHEY and CDR2 SMNVEV (reference sequence). CDR3 length: 13 amino acids.

The chain combines TRBV28 with TRBJ1-5; D not certain. The CDR3 covers 14 residues. Germline V gene lookup returns CDR1 MDHEN and CDR2 SYDVKM. Trimming stripped 6 bases from V and 9 bases from J, with 18 bases between. CDR3 nucleotide sequence: TGTGCCAGCAGCTCATTGGCGGAAGGTCTGCCCCAGCATTTT. As protein: CASSSLAEGLPQHF.

The chain employs TRBV21-1 and TRBJ2-5. TRBV21-1 is recorded as a pseudogene. The CDR3 length is 13 residues. As DNA, the CDR3 is TGTGCCAGCAGCAAAGGGGGGCAAGAGACCCAGTACTTC. This codes for CASSKGGQETQYF.

V gene TRBV6-1 combines with J gene TRBJ1-1; no clear D gene. Germline V gene sequence: CDR1 MNHNS, CDR2 SASEGT. The CDR3 is 15 residues long. V lost 5 bases and J 0 bases, leaving 13 bases between the germline ends. The CDR3 sequence: CASSPPGYLNTEAFF. CDR3 in DNA: TGTGCCAGCAGTCCGCCGGGGTACTTGAACACTGAAGCTTTCTTT.

V gene TRBV29-1 combines with J gene TRBJ1-2; 7 positions agree with TRBD1. CDR1 is SQVTM and CDR2 is ANQGSEA in the germline V gene. This CDR3 region has 12 residues. V trimming: 6 bases; J trimming: 4 bases; junction bases outside the gene matches: 5. The CDR3 DNA sequence: TGCAGCGTCCAGGGGGGGGCCTATGGCTACACCTTC. Translation: CSVQGGAYGYTF.

This clone has only one observation. This chain joins TRBV5-6 and TRBJ1-5; D possibly corresponds to TRBD1 (5 bases). V was clipped by 1 base and J by 6 bases, with 17 bases between them. The CDR3 covers 16 residues. The germline V gene has CDR1 SGHDT and CDR2 YYEEEE. CDR3 DNA: TGTGCCAGCAGCTTGAGGTCGGGGGGTGGCATTCAGCCCCAGCATTTT. This gives the protein CASSLRSGGGIQPQHF.

The gene calls are TRBV2 and TRBJ1-1; 7 nucleotides match TRBD1. The CDR3 consists of 11 residues. Looked up from germline, CDR1 is SNHLY and CDR2 is FYNNEI. Germline trimming cut 6 bases from V and 7 bases from J; bases unmatched to any gene: 2. The CDR3 bases are TGTGCCAGCAGGGACAGGATTGAAGCTTTCTTT. This gives the protein CASRDRIEAFF.

V usage is TRBV4-1 and J usage is TRBJ1-4, with D possibly matching TRBD1 (6 bases). Germline V CDR1 and CDR2: MGHRA, YSYEKL. The CDR3 sequence is 14 residues long. V dropped 4 bases and J dropped 10 bases, with 16 bases sitting between them. In DNA, the CDR3 is TGCGCCAGCAGCCCCGTAGGGGGGGAAGGAAAACTGTTTTTT. Translating gives CASSPVGGEGKLFF.

The chain carries TRBV14 and TRBJ1-1, with 8 bases lining up with TRBD1. After removal of 4 bases from V and 4 bases from J, the junction contained 8 bases not matched to a gene. CDR3 length: 15 residues. CDR1 is SGHDN, CDR2 FVKESK, per germline. CDR3 nucleotide sequence: TGTGCCAGCAGCCCGGACAGGGTTTCGGGCACTGAAGCTTTCTTT. Residues: CASSPDRVSGTEAFF.

V usage is TRBV7-9 and J usage is TRBJ2-5; 9 bases fit TRBD1. The J call may be mistaken, given a closer DNA end match to TRBJ2-7. The CDR3 spans 16 residues. The germline CDR1 and CDR2 sequences are SEHNR and FQNEAQ (reference sequence). The CDR3 protein is CASTPIRPGQGYEQYF. The CDR3 bases are TGTGCCAGCACCCCCATCCGACCTGGACAGGGGTACGAGCAGTACTTC.

The rearrangement links TRBV7-9 to TRBJ2-6; D perhaps matches TRBD2 (6 bases). The CDR3 contains 15 residues. Germline assignment: CDR1 SEHNR and CDR2 FQNEAQ (reference sequence). V dropped 1 base and J dropped 2 bases, with 6 bases sitting between them. The CDR3 DNA is TGTGCCAGCAGCTTAGGGGGGGCTGGGGCCAACGTCCTGACTTTC. This sequence encodes CASSLGGAGANVLTF.

Here the CDR3 DNA reads TGCGCCAGCAGCTTAATGGGGTTTGGGAATCAGCCCCAGCATTTT. It encodes CASSLMGFGNQPQHF. The V and J genes are TRBV5-1 and TRBJ1-5; D uncertain. Trimming pared 2 bases from V and 4 bases from J, leaving 13 bases between. The length of the CDR3 is 15 residues. CDR1 SGHRS and CDR2 YFSETQ come from the germline V gene.

CDR3 DNA sequence: TGCGCCAGCAGCTTGGACACGAACACTGAAGCTTTCTTT. Its protein product is CASSLDTNTEAFF. The V and J genes are TRBV5-1 and TRBJ1-1; D uncertain. This CDR3 contains 13 residues. Germline CDR1 is SGHRS and CDR2 is YFSETQ. V was pared by 0 bases and J by 1 base, with 4 bases between.

The chain joins TRBV5-1 to TRBJ2-1; 8 nucleotides line up with TRBD2. The CDR3 is made up of 15 amino acids. Germline V CDR1 and CDR2: SGHRS, YFSETQ. Trimming at V came to 0 bases and at J to 4 bases, leaving 3 bases not matched to a gene. CDR3 bases: TGCGCCAGCAGCTTGGAGCGGGGGATATACAATGAGCAGTTCTTC. Translated, it gives CASSLERGIYNEQFF. Filled out from reference TRBV5-1 and TRBJ2-1, the complete variable domain reads KAGVTQTPRYLIKTRGQQVTLSCSPISGHRSVSWYQQTPGQGLQFLFEYFSETQRNKGNFPGRFSGRQFSNSRSEMNVSTLELGDSALYLCASSLERGIYNEQFFGPGTRLTVL.

V usage is TRBV5-1 and J usage is TRBJ2-7; 7 bases agree with TRBD1. V trimming: 0 bases; J trimming: 8 bases; junction bases outside the gene matches: 11. The CDR3 is made up of 15 amino acids. Germline-derived CDR1 and CDR2 are SGHRS and YFSETQ. Here the CDR3 reads CASSLVGGRQGQQYF. CDR3 DNA sequence: TGCGCCAGCAGCTTGGTAGGTGGACGACAGGGCCAGCAGTACTTC.

The chain carries TRBV27 and TRBJ2-4; TRBD2 aligns across 16 bases. CDR1 and CDR2 (germline): MNHEY, SMNVEV (reference sequence). V lost 4 bases and J lost 2; bases outside the gene matches: 14. The CDR3 extends over 21 amino acids. CDR3: CASSSHPPGLAGGPSKNIQYF. DNA of the CDR3: TGTGCCAGCAGTTCCCACCCACCGGGACTAGCGGGGGGGCCGTCCAAAAACATTCAGTACTTC.